Below, 20 T cell receptor beta chains from the same sample are listed, as sequenced in a study of cytomegalovirus exposure and HLA in healthy donors. It was with 60 Vbeta and 13 Jbeta primers that the PCR ran. Assay: immunoSEQ multiplex PCR; the TCRdb copy retains only in-frame clones and omits some. The repertoire shows 85,000 to 90,000 clones; the top ten hold roughly 15%. Sequencing was carried out using PBMCs. Receptors were obtained from a man over 45 in good health and CMV-seropositive.

The CDR3 is CASRAGTSGSRDTQYF. The CDR3, as DNA: TGTGCCAGCAGGGCAGGGACTAGCGGGAGTCGGGATACGCAGTATTTT. V is TRBV2 and J is TRBJ2-3; 14 nucleotides agree with TRBD2. This CDR3 contains 16 residues. Trimming cost V 6 bases and J 6 bases; bases outside gene matches: 8. The germline V gene encodes CDR1 SNHLY and CDR2 FYNNEI.

The V and J genes are TRBV25-1 and TRBJ1-2; no reliable D call. The ends were cut back, 5 bases at V and 4 bases at J, with 8 bases in the middle. The germline V gene has CDR1 MGHDK and CDR2 SYGVNS. The CDR3 extends over 12 amino acids. The CDR3 is CASSTRSYGYTF. CDR3 DNA sequence: TGTGCCAGCAGTACAAGGAGCTATGGCTACACCTTC.

This CDR3 reads CASSLGHTQETQYF. CDR3 bases: TGCGCCAGCAGCTTAGGACATACTCAAGAGACCCAGTACTTC. V and J are TRBV5-1 and TRBJ2-5; possibly TRBD1 for D (5 bases). The V and J ends lost 2 bases and 2 bases respectively, with 10 bases between them. This CDR3 spans 14 amino acids. Germline lookup yields CDR1 SGHRS and CDR2 YFSETQ. The entire variable domain, with the rest obtained from reference TRBV5-1 and TRBJ2-5, is as follows: KAGVTQTPRYLIKTRGQQVTLSCSPISGHRSVSWYQQTPGQGLQFLFEYFSETQRNKGNFPGRFSGRQFSNSRSEMNVSTLELGDSALYLCASSLGHTQETQYFGPGTRLLVL.

The chain has TRBV15 and TRBJ1-2; perhaps TRBD1 as D (5 bases). The germline V gene encodes CDR1 LNHNV and CDR2 YYDKDF (reference sequence). The CDR3 consists of 14 residues. Trimming cost V 3 bases and J 7 bases, with 15 bases left between them. The CDR3 reads CATSRGLLTGGYTF. DNA of the CDR3: TGTGCCACCAGCAGGGGACTCCTGACGGGTGGCTACACCTTC.

A remark on this clone: Compared with germline, one end of the junction differs, possibly owing to a read error. DNA for the CDR3: TGTGCTAGCAGCTCACAACCTCAAGAGACCCAGTACTTC. It specifies CASSSQPQETQYF. The chain links TRBV7-7 to TRBJ2-5; D unclear. The CDR3 loop spans 13 amino acids. The germline V gene encodes CDR1 SSHAT and CDR2 FNYEAQ (reference sequence).

The J gene is TRBJ2-1, the V gene TRBV29-1, with TRBD2 identical over 7 bases. This CDR3 contains 15 residues. V shed 5 bases, J shed 0 bases, and the junction held 7 bases outside the gene matches. CDR1 is SQVTM and CDR2 is ANQGSEA in the germline V gene. This CDR3 reads CSVMGGLSSYNEQFF. As DNA, the CDR3 is TGCAGCGTTATGGGGGGACTAAGCTCCTACAATGAGCAGTTCTTC.

The V gene is TRBV5-1, the J gene TRBJ1-4, with a weak D call TRBD1 (5 bases). The CDR3 spans 15 residues. The V end lost 4 bases, the J end lost 8 bases, and 18 bases lay between the germline ends. Germline V CDR1 and CDR2: SGHRS, YFSETQ. CDR3 amino acids: CASSPDSSTIEKLFF. The CDR3 nucleotides are TGCGCCAGCAGCCCCGACAGTTCCACCATCGAAAAACTGTTTTTT.

This sequence joins TRBV11-3 and TRBJ1-2; D is unclear. The germline gives CDR1 SGHNT, CDR2 YENEEA. The germline V and J ends were trimmed by 5 bases and 0 bases, with 13 bases remaining between them. This CDR3 spans 15 amino acids. The CDR3 loop reads CASSPIAGANYGYTF. CDR3 bases: TGTGCCAGCAGCCCAATCGCGGGAGCTAACTATGGCTACACCTTC.

J is TRBJ1-5 and V is TRBV7-8; TRBD1 matches 10 bases. CDR1 and CDR2 (germline): SGHVS, FQNEAQ. The J segment lost 6 bases and the V segment lost 1 base, leaving 9 bases of the junction unmatched. The CDR3 extends over 17 amino acids. DNA for the CDR3: TGTGCCAGCAGCTTAGTCTCATCAGGACAGGGGGGTCAGCCCCAGCATTTT. Amino acid sequence: CASSLVSSGQGGQPQHF.

The rearrangement joins TRBV9 to TRBJ2-7; D is unclear. The CDR3 covers 15 residues. V was trimmed by 0 bases and J by 1 base, leaving 11 bases between them. Germline CDR1 SGDLS, CDR2 YYNGEE. The CDR3 here is CASSVAPGNSYEQYF. In DNA, the CDR3 is TGTGCCAGCAGCGTAGCTCCAGGAAATTCCTACGAGCAGTACTTC.

The chain combines TRBV10-3 with TRBJ2-3; possible D gene TRBD1, 5 bases. The germline CDR1 and CDR2 sequences are ENHRY and SYGVKD. The V end lost 10 bases, the J end lost 2 bases, and 19 bases lay between the germline ends. The CDR3 has 15 residues. The CDR3 bases are TGTGCCACAGCATGGAAACAGGAGATCACAGATACGCAGTATTTT. This gives the protein CATAWKQEITDTQYF.

The V call is TRBV7-2, the J call TRBJ1-4; D unresolved. Germline V CDR1 and CDR2: SGHTA, FQGNSA. The V end was cut by 3 bases, the J end by 8 bases, with 10 bases between. This CDR3 has 13 residues. The CDR3 loop is CASSLGRGEKLFF. Written as DNA, the CDR3 is TGTGCCAGCAGCTTGGGCAGAGGGGAAAAACTGTTTTTT.

The chain has TRBV7-6 and TRBJ1-1; TRBD1 is a possible D gene (6 bases). From germline, CDR1 is SGHVS and CDR2 FNYEAQ. Between the trimmed V and J ends, which lost 3 bases and 0 bases, there was a span of 8 bases. The CDR3 totals 14 residues. For the CDR3, the DNA is TGTGCCAGCAGCTTGCAGGGGTTGAACACTGAAGCTTTCTTT. This sequence encodes CASSLQGLNTEAFF.

V is TRBV18 and J is TRBJ1-2, with 8 bases matching TRBD1. The CDR3 consists of 15 residues. Germline V lookup: CDR1 KGHSH, CDR2 LQKENI. V trimming: 0 bases; J trimming: 3 bases; junction bases outside the gene matches: 3. CDR3 sequence: CASSPPGQVYYGYTF. CDR3 coding DNA: TGTGCCAGCTCACCACCGGGACAGGTATACTATGGCTACACCTTC.

The V call is TRBV7-3, the J call TRBJ2-1; the D gene is possibly TRBD2 (6 bases). Germline assignment: CDR1 SGHTA and CDR2 FQGTGA. Between the trimmed V and J ends, which lost 1 base and 7 bases, there was a span of 14 bases. This CDR3 region has 15 residues. This CDR3 reads CASSLRGERLNEQFF. In DNA form, the CDR3 reads TGTGCCAGCAGCTTAAGGGGGGAAAGGCTAAATGAGCAGTTCTTC. Full variable domain (outside the CDR3, taken from reference TRBV7-3 and TRBJ2-1): GAGVSQTPSNKVTEKGKYVELRCDPISGHTALYWYRQSLGQGPEFLIYFQGTGAADDSGLPNDRFFAVRPEGSVSTLKIQRTERGDSAVYLCASSLRGERLNEQFFGPGTRLTVL.

V is TRBV4-2 and J is TRBJ2-5; TRBD2 agrees at 8 bases. The J segment lost 2 bases and the V segment lost 0 bases, leaving 11 bases of the junction unmatched. The CDR3 is 18 amino acids. Germline loops: CDR1 LGHNA, CDR2 YNFKEQ. CDR3 sequence (DNA): TGTGCCAGCAGCCAAGAAAGGGGCGGCACTAGCGGACAAGAGACCCAGTACTTC. Translated: CASSQERGGTSGQETQYF.

The chain combines TRBV30 with TRBJ1-5; no reliable D call. The CDR3 loop spans 13 amino acids. V was shortened by 0 bases and J by 6 bases, with 9 bases between the two germline ends. Germline-derived CDR1 and CDR2 are GTSNPN and SVGIG (reference sequence). CDR3 nucleotide sequence: TGTGCCTGGAGTGTATCTGAGGCTCAGCCCCAGCATTTT. This codes for CAWSVSEAQPQHF.

This chain connects TRBV4-1 to TRBJ1-2; the D is unclear. In germline, CDR1 is MGHRA, CDR2 YSYEKL. The CDR3 consists of 13 residues. V dropped 0 bases and J dropped 5 bases, with 7 bases sitting between them. CDR3 sequence (DNA): TGCGCCAGCAGCCAAGATCAACAGTATGGCTACACCTTC. Protein: CASSQDQQYGYTF.

The rearrangement joins TRBV9 to TRBJ2-2; D is possibly TRBD1 (6 bases). Deletions cut 2 bases from V and 8 bases from J, with 10 bases between. The CDR3 runs 13 residues. Germline V gene data show CDR1 as SGDLS and CDR2 as YYNGEE. CDR3 residues: CASSVTGRGELFF. CDR3 DNA: TGTGCCAGCAGCGTCACAGGGAGAGGGGAGCTGTTTTTT.

V is TRBV29-1 and J is TRBJ2-1, with 9 bases that match TRBD2. The junction had 8 bases not matched to a gene; V was cut back by 0 bases and J by 8 bases. This CDR3 has 15 amino acids. CDR1 is SQVTM, CDR2 ANQGSEA, per germline. CDR3 loop: CSVEDQALAGHEQFF. In DNA, the CDR3 is TGCAGCGTTGAAGATCAGGCACTAGCGGGCCATGAGCAGTTCTTC.